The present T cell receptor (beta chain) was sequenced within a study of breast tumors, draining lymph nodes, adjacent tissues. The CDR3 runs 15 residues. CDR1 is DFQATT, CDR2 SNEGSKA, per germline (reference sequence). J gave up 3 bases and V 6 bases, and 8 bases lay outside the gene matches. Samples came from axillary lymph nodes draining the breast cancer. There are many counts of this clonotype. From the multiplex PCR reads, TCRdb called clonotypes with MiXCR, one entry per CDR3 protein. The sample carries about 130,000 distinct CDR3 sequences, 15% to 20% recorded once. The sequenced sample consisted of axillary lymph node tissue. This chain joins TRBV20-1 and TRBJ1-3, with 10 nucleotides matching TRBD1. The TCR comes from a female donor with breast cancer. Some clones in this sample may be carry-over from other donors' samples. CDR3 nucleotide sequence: TGCAGTGCCACCCCGACAGGGGGCGTTGGAAACACCATATATTTT. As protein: CSATPTGGVGNTIYF.